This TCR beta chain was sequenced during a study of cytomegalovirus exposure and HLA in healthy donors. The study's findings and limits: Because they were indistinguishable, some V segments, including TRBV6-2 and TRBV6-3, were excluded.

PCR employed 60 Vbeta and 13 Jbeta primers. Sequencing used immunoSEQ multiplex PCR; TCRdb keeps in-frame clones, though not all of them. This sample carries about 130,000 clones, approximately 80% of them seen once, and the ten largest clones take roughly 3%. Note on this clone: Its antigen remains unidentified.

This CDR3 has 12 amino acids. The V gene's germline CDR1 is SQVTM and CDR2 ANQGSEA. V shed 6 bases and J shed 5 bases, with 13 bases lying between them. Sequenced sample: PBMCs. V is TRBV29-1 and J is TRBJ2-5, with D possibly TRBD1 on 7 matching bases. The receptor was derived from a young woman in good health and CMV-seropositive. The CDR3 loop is CSVKTGRETQYF. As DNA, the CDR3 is TGCAGCGTCAAGACAGGGAGGGAGACCCAGTACTTC.